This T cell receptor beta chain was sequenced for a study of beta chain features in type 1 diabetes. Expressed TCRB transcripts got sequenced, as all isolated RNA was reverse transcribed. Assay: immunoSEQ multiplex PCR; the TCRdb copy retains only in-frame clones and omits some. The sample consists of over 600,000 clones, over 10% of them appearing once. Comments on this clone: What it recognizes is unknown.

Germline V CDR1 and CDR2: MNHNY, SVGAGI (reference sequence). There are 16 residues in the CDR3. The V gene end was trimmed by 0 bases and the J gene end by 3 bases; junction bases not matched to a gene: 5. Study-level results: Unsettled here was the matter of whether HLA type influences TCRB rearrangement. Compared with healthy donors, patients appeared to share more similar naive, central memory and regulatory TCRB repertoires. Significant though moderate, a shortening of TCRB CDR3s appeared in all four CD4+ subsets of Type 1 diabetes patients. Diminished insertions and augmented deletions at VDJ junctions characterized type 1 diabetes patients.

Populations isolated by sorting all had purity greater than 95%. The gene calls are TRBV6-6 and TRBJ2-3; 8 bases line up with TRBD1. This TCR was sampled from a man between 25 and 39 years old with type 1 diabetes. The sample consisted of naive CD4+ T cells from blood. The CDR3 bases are TGTGCCAGCAGTTACTCCTACAGGGGGGTGACAGATACGCAGTATTTT. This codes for CASSYSYRGVTDTQYF.